This T cell receptor (beta chain) derives from a study of regulatory T cells in long-lasting Graves disease. Study findings and constraints: Persistent disease was associated with favored TRBV28 usage and with favored use of TRBJ1-2 and TRBJ2-5.

Both iRepertoire HTBI primers and Arm-PCR of CDR3 regions were used to build the TCR beta libraries. Each CDR3 protein gets one entry after TCRdb re-called the multiplex PCR reads with MiXCR. Of about 540,000 distinct CDR3 sequences in the sample, approximately 13% were seen once. The CDR3 is made up of 14 amino acids. The trim removed 3 bases at V and 5 bases at J, leaving 4 bases unmatched. The sample's time point: newly diagnosed GD, antithyroid drugs for less than 3 months. Isolated PBMC RNA provided the starting material for the TCR library. This clonotype was recorded a few times. Its antigen is unidentified. This sample also belongs to another study, concerning T cells in Graves' hyperthyroidism and ophthalmopathy. In that study: Across 18 months, stable Graves' hyperthyroidism was marked by no progression to ophthalmopathy. Carried out on the TCR CDR3, a first-round RT-PCR used the HTBI primer set.

This receptor was taken from a man under 40 with Graves disease. The sequencing used peripheral blood mononuclear cells (PBMCs), collected at new diagnosis, from a patient treated with antithyroid drugs. The chain joins TRBV12-3 or TRBV12-4 to TRBJ2-1; TRBD2 matches at 7 bases. CDR3 sequence reads: CASSFGGDDNEQFF. The DNA for the CDR3 is TGTGCCAGCAGTTTTGGGGGGGACGACAATGAGCAGTTCTTC.